This T cell receptor (beta chain) appears in the sequencing data of a study of metastatic and nonmetastatic thyroid tumors. Study overall: For malignant and benign thyroid patients, tumor or nodule tissue and blood were the sources whose repertoires were compared.

This clone has a count of ten or more. As yet, its antigen is unknown. Study observations and caveats: The study reportedly found significantly higher TCR beta diversity in malignant thyroid tumors than benign nodules, in blood and tumor.

Per the study methods: Clinicopathological groups differed in CDR3, with these differences serving to build a distant-metastasis classifier for papillary thyroid cancer. TCRdb reanalyzed the PCR reads via MiXCR. These V and J calls are TCRdb output, not the study's own analysis. The sample carries tens of thousands of clones, roughly 25% recorded once. Nobody among the patients had been given any treatment before thyroid surgery. CDR1 is SGHDT, CDR2 YYEEEE, per germline. The CDR3 covers 14 residues. V was clipped by 1 base and J by 1 base, with 8 bases between them. The chain uses TRBV5-6 and TRBJ1-1, with D uncertain. The source of this sequence is a female donor with papillary thyroid cancer or a benign thyroid nodule (not recorded which). Some clones in this sample may be carry-over from other donors' samples. Sequencing was carried out using blood. The DNA for the CDR3 is TGTGCCAGCAGCTTGTTAGGCAGGAACACTGAAGCTTTCTTT. Translation: CASSLLGRNTEAFF.